This T cell receptor (beta chain) was recorded in a study of shared clonotypes between healthy human individuals. J gave up 7 bases and V 4 bases, and 6 bases lay outside the gene matches. The CDR3 covers 13 residues. In germline, CDR1 is SGHNT, CDR2 YYREEE (reference sequence). Clones were read by immunoSEQ multiplex PCR, and TCRdb kept only the in-frame ones, dropping some. The sample includes 2 million to 2.5 million clones, approximately 94% of them seen just once. The specimen sequenced was naive CD4+ T cells sorted from blood. As to subset: CD45RA+ positively selected. The rearrangement joins TRBV5-4 to TRBJ2-7, with 9 bases aligning to TRBD1. The TCR sequence derives from a man younger than 35 in good health. CDR3 residues: CASSPDRGNEQYF. CDR3 in DNA: TGTGCCAGCAGCCCGGACAGGGGAAATGAGCAGTACTTC.